This T cell receptor beta chain came from a study of CD8+CD57+ T cells in acquired aplastic anemia. Findings and limits, study-wide: About 30 CD8+ CDR3 sequences occurred in both the patients and the controls.

In its sample, this clonotype was seen many times. Antigen unknown. From germline, CDR1 is SQVTM and CDR2 ANQGSEA. This CDR3 comprises 14 residues. V shed 6 bases, J shed 4 bases, and the junction held 7 bases outside the gene matches. Genomic DNA was employed as the template in profiling TCR beta VDJ and CDR3. TCRdb ran MiXCR on the reads and lists one entry per CDR3 protein. Here the sample spans about 220,000 distinct CDR3 sequences, about 37% being singletons. The source of this sequence is a human donor in good health, serving as a control. The chain employs TRBV29-1 and TRBJ1-5; TRBD1 matches 9 bases. The sequenced material came from sorted CD4+, CD8+, or CD8+CD57+ T cells (not recorded which) from PBMCs. DNA of the CDR3: TGCAGCGTCCGGACCGGGACAGGGAATCAGCCCCAGCATTTT. Translation: CSVRTGTGNQPQHF.